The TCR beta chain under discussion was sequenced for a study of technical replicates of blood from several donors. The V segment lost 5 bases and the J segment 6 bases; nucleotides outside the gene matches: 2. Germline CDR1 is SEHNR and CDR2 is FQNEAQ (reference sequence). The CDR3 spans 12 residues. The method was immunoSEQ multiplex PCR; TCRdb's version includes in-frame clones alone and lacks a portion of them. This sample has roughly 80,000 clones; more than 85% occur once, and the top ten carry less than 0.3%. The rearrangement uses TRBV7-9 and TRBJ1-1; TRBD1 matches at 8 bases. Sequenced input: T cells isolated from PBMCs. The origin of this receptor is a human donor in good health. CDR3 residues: CASSQTGAEAFF. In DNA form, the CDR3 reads TGTGCCAGCAGCCAGACAGGGGCTGAAGCTTTCTTT.